The sample holds a few counts of the clone carrying this TCR beta chain. The antigen is not known. Sequenced by immunoSEQ multiplex PCR; TCRdb stores in-frame clones only, minus some. The sample includes about 20,000 clones, over 60% of them seen just once. The sample belongs to a study of chemoradiotherapy in HPV16-positive cancers. V lost 0 bases and J lost 0, with 6 bases in between. CDR1 is LGHNA and CDR2 is YNFKEQ in the germline V gene. The CDR3 has 15 residues. Notes on the study in general: Candidate HPV-specific clones and E7-related TCR motifs grew in tumor during treatment. Only two HPV16-positive patients supplied the functional HPV-specificity definition. For HPV16-positive patients, expanding HPV-responsive T cells associated with longer recurrence-free survival.

This sequence originates from a human donor with HPV-associated anogenital cancer. This material was collected from a patient who underwent chemoradiotherapy. The chain recombines TRBV4-2 with TRBJ2-1; no firm D call. CDR3 nucleotides: TGTGCCAGCAGCCAAGAACTGGCCTCCTACAATGAGCAGTTCTTC. Its translation is CASSQELASYNEQFF.